Described below is a single T cell receptor (beta chain) sequence and its context. Libraries were prepared by immunoSEQ multiplex PCR; TCRdb keeps only in-frame clonotypes and omits some of them. Of some 74,000 clones detected, roughly 80% appear once; the ten largest clones hold roughly 7.3%. This sample stems from a study of PD-L1 blockade in urothelial cancer. Study background: The patients' atezolizumab therapy, 1,200 mg intravenously every 3 weeks, started in the mid-2010s. Blood samples had a median of 141,255 T cells.

Time point specified: pretreatment peripheral blood. Looked up from germline, CDR1 is LGHNA and CDR2 is YSLEER. With 0 bases removed from V and 7 bases from J, the gap between germline ends came to 18 bases. This CDR3 has 16 amino acids. The material sequenced was PBMCs, taken around atezolizumab (anti-PD-L1) treatment. The clonotype comes from a middle-aged man with urothelial cancer. The rearrangement links TRBV4-3 to TRBJ1-2, with a possible D match to TRBD1 (6 bases). For the CDR3, the DNA is TGCGCCAGCAGCCAAGAGCCCGGGGGGGCAAACGGTGGCTACACCTTC. Protein sequence: CASSQEPGGANGGYTF.